This T cell receptor (beta chain) was identified in a study of T cells after yellow fever vaccination. Broader study findings: A weaker secondary response peaked on day 5, the primary on day 15. Abundant clonotypes from the bulk population could have been carried over as contaminants into FACS-sorted repertoires. Most primary-vaccination clones reappeared after the booster (about 97% CD4, about 88% CD8).

V shed 6 bases and J shed 1 base, with 13 bases lying between them. Germline CDR1 SGHRS, CDR2 YFSETQ. The CDR3 has 14 amino acids. A process of 5'RACE template switching, which added a universal primer site and UMIs, was used to make TCR cDNA. TCRdb itself ran the 5' RACE reads through MiXCR, one entry per CDR3 protein. Counted here are around 400,000 distinct CDR3 sequences, approximately 10% occurring once; the ten biggest clones make up less than 20%. In the case of this clonotype: Its antigen is unidentified.

The TCR sequence derives from a man between 18 and 29 years old who received the YFV17D yellow fever vaccine. This chain joins TRBV5-1 and TRBJ1-1, with TRBD1 as a possible D gene (6 bases). The specimen comprised PBMCs, sampled on the day of the first yellow fever vaccination. The chain's CDR3 is CASTEGQKNTEAFF. CDR3 coding DNA: TGCGCCAGCACCGAAGGACAGAAGAACACTGAAGCTTTCTTT.